The T cell receptor beta chain under discussion was sequenced for a study of cytomegalovirus exposure and HLA in healthy donors. Primers included in the PCR were 60 Vbeta and 13 Jbeta primers. Here immunoSEQ multiplex PCR was the method, and the copy in TCRdb shows in-frame clones only, minus some. Of more than 200,000 clones in the sample, 70% were seen once. This CDR3 is 15 amino acids long. Between the trimmed V and J ends, which lost 5 bases and 5 bases, there was a span of 15 bases. Germline lookup yields CDR1 SEHNR and CDR2 FQNEAQ (reference sequence). V is TRBV7-9 and J is TRBJ1-4, with a tentative D call TRBD1 (6 bases). Sequencing used PBMCs. The TCR originated in a man aged 35 to 55 in good health and CMV-seropositive. CDR3 amino acids: CASSRNRVGNEKLFF. CDR3 sequence (DNA): TGTGCCAGCAGCAGAAACAGGGTAGGGAATGAAAAACTGTTTTTT.